These T cell receptor beta chains were read from a single sample in a study of cytomegalovirus exposure and HLA in healthy donors. Only in-frame clones appear in the TCRdb table, and some are missing; sequencing was by immunoSEQ multiplex PCR. This sample has some 150,000 clones, with 65% to 80% found just once. Sequencing was done on a sample of PBMCs. These receptors all stem from a man younger than 35 in good health and CMV-seronegative. The conserved cysteine and the conserved F or W are not part of the CDR3 here. A D gene is named only where the DNA matches it firmly.

d_gene,j_gene,v_gene,CDR3aa
.,TRBJ2-3,TRBV18,ASSPGHGSRTDTQY
.,TRBJ2-6,TRBV27,AAASVGSGANVLT
TRBD2,TRBJ2-5,TRBV9,ASSGSGAGETQY
.,TRBJ1-1,TRBV5-4,ASSFSDGGTEAF
.,TRBJ1-2,TRBV2,ASTGGRVNPNYGYT
.,TRBJ1-6,TRBV21-1,ASSPKQSKGEVRRGSPLH
TRBD1,TRBJ2-1,TRBV6-4,ASARGGQGSNEQF
.,TRBJ1-4,TRBV4-1,ASSQPTRGTNEKLF
.,TRBJ1-1,TRBV5-1,ASRTGGGNTEAF
.,TRBJ2-1,TRBV4-3,ASSQDLLAGEQF
TRBD1,TRBJ1-3,TRBV30,AWSRGGGIYGNTIY
TRBD1,TRBJ2-1,TRBV5-1,ASSLDATGNEQF
.,TRBJ2-5,TRBV7-9,ASSSSGQETQY
TRBD1,TRBJ1-1,TRBV11-2,ASSLDRVMNTEAF
.,TRBJ1-2,TRBV28,ASSLRDTRGYT
.,TRBJ2-5,TRBV5-1,ASSLGGGGETQY
TRBD1,TRBJ2-7,TRBV7-9,ASSRQGPVSEQY
.,TRBJ1-6,TRBV4-2,ASSQEGPFSPLH
.,TRBJ2-7,TRBV7-2,ASSTTTSLISEQY
TRBD1,TRBJ2-7,TRBV19,ASSDSRQGASYEQY
.,TRBJ2-3,TRBV6-5,ASSYAGRGQY
TRBD1,TRBJ2-3,TRBV6-5,ASSYPQDRGGDTQY
.,TRBJ1-2,TRBV5-1,ASSKRTTNYGYT
TRBD1,TRBJ1-1,TRBV7-2,ASSPPEGTGLAEAF
TRBD1,TRBJ2-3,TRBV6-5,ASSYSGTGGPTQY
.,TRBJ2-6,TRBV7-2,ASSTHLGTANVLT
TRBD1,TRBJ1-2,TRBV27,ASSKDTQGAGNYGYT
TRBD1,TRBJ1-4,TRBV7-9,ASSVGQGRGEKLF
.,TRBJ2-5,TRBV2,ASSGGILTQY